The 16 T cell receptor beta chains below were found in one sample sequenced in a study of naive and memory T cell subsets. Both TRBC1 and TRBC2 were covered by a beta constant-region primer of two equimolar oligonucleotides. MiXCR, run by TCRdb on the UMI-ligation and nested PCR reads, gives a single entry per CDR3 protein. Here the sample spans about 3,000 distinct CDR3 sequences, approximately 7% being singletons. Sequencing used effector memory CD8+ T cells from blood. Described subset: effector memory, CD45RA- CD27-. These receptors came from a human donor in good health.

This sequence joins TRBV5-1 and TRBJ2-6, with a possible D match to TRBD1 (5 bases). The germline gives CDR1 SGHRS, CDR2 YFSETQ. V dropped 5 bases and J dropped 2 bases, with 8 bases sitting between them. This CDR3 has 14 residues. This CDR3 reads CASSFRAGANVLTF. CDR3 nucleotides: TGCGCCAGCAGTTTCAGGGCTGGGGCCAACGTCCTGACTTTC.

This clonotype was detected many times. This sequence joins TRBV29-1 and TRBJ2-1; D may correspond to TRBD1 or TRBD2 (5 bases each). The CDR3 is 11 amino acids. Germline assignment: CDR1 SQVTM and CDR2 ANQGSEA. The V gene lost 3 bases and the J gene lost 7 bases, with 7 bases spanning the gap. The CDR3 is CSVEWGNEQFF. The CDR3 DNA reads TGCAGCGTTGAGTGGGGGAATGAGCAGTTCTTC.

This clonotype occurred many times. The chain uses TRBV13 and TRBJ2-7; tentatively, D is TRBD2 (6 bases). The germline V gene has CDR1 PRHDT and CDR2 FYEKMQ (reference sequence). V lost 5 bases, J lost 6 bases, and 11 bases lay in between. This CDR3 has 12 residues. The CDR3 protein is CASSRGNREQYF. The CDR3, as DNA: TGTGCCAGCAGCCGGGGGAACCGCGAGCAGTACTTC.

At least ten counts were recorded for this clonotype. The V gene is TRBV12-3 or TRBV12-4, the J gene TRBJ2-2; no firm D call. Trimming stripped 8 bases from V and 4 bases from J, with 11 bases between. This CDR3 has 13 amino acids. The CDR3 DNA reads as TGTGCCAGCTACGACATGACCACCGGGGAGCTGTTTTTT. Translated, it gives CASYDMTTGELFF.

This clonotype was counted at least ten times. The J gene is TRBJ2-7, the V gene TRBV5-4; 9 positions match TRBD1. CDR3 size: 15 residues. CDR1 is SGHNT and CDR2 is YYREEE in the germline V gene (reference sequence). The V gene end was trimmed by 3 bases and the J gene end by 3 bases; junction bases not matched to a gene: 7. The CDR3 nucleotides are TGTGCCAGCAGCTCTCCGGGACAGGGATACTACGAGCAGTACTTC. Amino acid sequence: CASSSPGQGYYEQYF.

V and J are TRBV4-3 and TRBJ2-2; D call uncertain. Germline assignment: CDR1 LGHNA and CDR2 YSLEER. The CDR3 is made up of 15 amino acids. Deletions cut 0 bases from V and 6 bases from J, with 11 bases between. The CDR3 reads CASSQDLSSAGELFF. For the CDR3, the DNA is TGCGCCAGCAGCCAAGATTTAAGCTCTGCCGGGGAGCTGTTTTTT.

This clonotype has at least ten counts. The chain joins TRBV4-3 to TRBJ1-2; tentatively, D is TRBD1 (6 bases). The germline V gene has CDR1 LGHNA and CDR2 YSLEER. V lost 3 bases, J lost 5 bases, and 19 bases lay in between. The length of the CDR3 is 16 residues. The CDR3 DNA reads as TGCGCCAGCAGCCAGGGGGGCGGATCAGGACTTTATGGCTACACCTTC. The encoded protein is CASSQGGGSGLYGYTF.

This clonotype was counted a few times. This chain uses TRBV7-9 with TRBJ2-7, with a possible D match to TRBD2 (5 bases). The CDR3 loop spans 15 amino acids. Trimming stripped 0 bases from V and 4 bases from J, with 13 bases between. Per the germline V gene, CDR1 is SEHNR and CDR2 is FQNEAQ (reference sequence). CDR3: CASSLALAEEYEQYF. In nucleotides, the CDR3 is TGTGCCAGCAGCTTAGCGCTGGCGGAGGAATACGAGCAGTACTTC.

This clonotype was seen repeatedly, ten times or more. This rearrangement joins TRBV27 to TRBJ2-3, with a possible D match to TRBD2 (5 bases). The germline V gene encodes CDR1 MNHEY and CDR2 SMNVEV (reference sequence). Trimming removed 0 bases from V and 4 bases from J, with 8 bases in between. CDR3 size: 14 residues. The CDR3 DNA is TGTGCCAGCAGTTTATCGGCCGGGGCAGATACGCAGTATTTT. The encoded protein is CASSLSAGADTQYF.

This clonotype was counted between two and nine times. V and J are TRBV6-2 or TRBV6-3 and TRBJ2-5; D unclear. Trimming cost V 0 bases and J 5 bases, with 10 bases left between them. CDR1 MNHEY and CDR2 SVGEGT come from the germline V gene. This CDR3 is 14 amino acids long. DNA of the CDR3: TGTGCCAGCAGTTACTCGATTCGGCAGGAGACCCAGTACTTC. Residues: CASSYSIRQETQYF.

This clonotype came up many times. V and J are TRBV7-3 and TRBJ2-7; unclear D gene. V was shortened by 1 base and J by 0 bases, with 1 base between the two germline ends. Looked up from germline, CDR1 is SGHTA and CDR2 is FQGTGA. The CDR3 is 12 residues long. In nucleotides, the CDR3 is TGTGCCAGCAGCTTAAGCTCCTACGAGCAGTACTTC. Translation: CASSLSSYEQYF.

This clonotype was detected ten times or more. The V and J genes are TRBV2 and TRBJ2-5, with 7 bases fitting TRBD2. The CDR3 runs to 18 residues. The germline V gene has CDR1 SNHLY and CDR2 FYNNEI. Unmatched junction bases numbered 24, after V lost 8 bases and J lost 6 bases. Here the CDR3 DNA reads TGTGCCAGCCTCTTCGGGTTGTTGTCCGGACTAGGGTTTAAGACCCAGTACTTC. It specifies CASLFGLLSGLGFKTQYF.

This clonotype was observed a handful of times. The chain joins TRBV9 to TRBJ2-3, with D tentatively TRBD2 (6 bases). CDR3 length: 12 amino acids. V gave up 3 bases and J gave up 5 bases, with 7 bases separating them. Germline assignment: CDR1 SGDLS and CDR2 YYNGEE. CDR3 sequence (DNA): TGTGCCAGCAGCGCGGGGGTAGATACGCAGTATTTT. Its protein is CASSAGVDTQYF.

The V call is TRBV7-9, the J call TRBJ2-7; D perhaps matches TRBD1 (6 bases). The CDR3 extends over 14 amino acids. V lost 5 bases, J lost 2 bases, and 13 bases lay in between. Germline V gene sequence: CDR1 SEHNR, CDR2 FQNEAQ (reference sequence). The DNA of the CDR3 is TGTGCCAGCAGCGGACAGACAGAGGCCTACGAGCAGTACTTC. Residues: CASSGQTEAYEQYF.

This clonotype occurred many times. The chain combines TRBV27 with TRBJ2-4; D remains unclear. The ends were cut back, 5 bases at V and 7 bases at J, with 12 bases in the middle. This CDR3 has 13 amino acids. Germline V gene sequence: CDR1 MNHEY, CDR2 SMNVEV (reference sequence). CDR3 sequence: CASSSNSRNIQYF. In DNA, the CDR3 is TGTGCCAGCAGTAGCAATTCTCGGAACATTCAGTACTTC.

This clonotype was picked up many times. The CDR3 DNA sequence: TGTGCCAGCAGTGAATTGGGGATGAACACTGAAGCTTTCTTT. It codes for CASSELGMNTEAFF. This rearrangement joins TRBV2 to TRBJ1-1; D is unresolved. The CDR3 consists of 14 residues. V lost 2 bases to trimming and J lost 0 bases, with 7 bases between them. Per the germline V gene, CDR1 is SNHLY and CDR2 is FYNNEI.